Listed here are 25 T cell receptor beta chains from one sample, sequenced in a study of Graves' ophthalmopathy and Graves' hyperthyroidism. RNA transcripts were the source from which TCR beta CDR3 regions were amplified. First-round RT-PCR relied on HTBI primers, and a second-round multiplex PCR came next. TCRdb recomputed calls from the multiplex PCR reads with MiXCR, one row per CDR3 protein. The table has roughly 410,000 distinct CDR3 sequences, just over 15% seen once. Sequenced: peripheral blood. The receptor source for this set is a woman younger than 30 with stable Graves' hyperthyroidism.

The table lists this clonotype with many counts. The chain recombines TRBV7-8 with TRBJ1-1; D ambiguous. The CDR3 totals 16 residues. CDR1 is SGHVS and CDR2 is FQNEAQ in the germline V gene. Trimming took 4 bases from V and 4 from J, leaving 19 bases between them. The CDR3 DNA reads TGTGCCAGCAGCTCCCCACGGCTGAGGGAGTCCACTGAAGCTTTCTTT. This gives the protein CASSSPRLRESTEAFF.

This clonotype has a count of ten or more. The rearrangement links TRBV11-2 to TRBJ1-1; D is unresolved. This CDR3 has 16 amino acids. V lost 5 bases and J lost 4, with 20 bases in between. Germline CDR1 SGHAT, CDR2 FQNNGV. CDR3 in amino acids: CASSLKRYTRATEAFF. The DNA of the CDR3 is TGTGCCAGCAGCCTCAAGCGTTACACGAGGGCCACTGAAGCTTTCTTT.

This clonotype has ten or more counts. This chain joins TRBV5-1 and TRBJ1-1; no definite D call. The length of the CDR3 is 13 residues. In germline, CDR1 is SGHRS, CDR2 YFSETQ. Trimming removed 0 bases from V and 1 base from J, with 4 bases in between. The CDR3 spells CASSLEPNTEAFF. CDR3 sequence (DNA): TGCGCCAGCAGCTTGGAACCGAACACTGAAGCTTTCTTT.

This clonotype appeared many times. The chain recombines TRBV12-3 or TRBV12-4 with TRBJ1-2; 7 bases agree with TRBD1. The CDR3 covers 17 residues. V gave up 1 base and J gave up 0 bases; unmatched junction bases: 8. CDR3 loop: CASSLGTGITTNYGYTF. DNA of the CDR3: TGTGCCAGCAGTTTAGGGACAGGAATTACAACTAACTATGGCTACACCTTC.

This clonotype was picked up many times. The genes are TRBV12-3 or TRBV12-4 and TRBJ1-2; 9 bases fit TRBD1. J was trimmed by 2 bases and V by 0 bases; bases with no gene match: 1. The CDR3 spans 15 residues. The CDR3 DNA follows: TGTGCCAGCAGTTTAGCGACAGGGGGGAACTATGGCTACACCTTC. Translation: CASSLATGGNYGYTF.

This clonotype was seen ten or more times. The genes are TRBV7-9 and TRBJ2-5; weak D call: TRBD1 (6 bases). The germline V gene encodes CDR1 SEHNR and CDR2 FQNEAQ (reference sequence). The CDR3 sequence is 16 residues long. V lost 1 base to trimming and J lost 1 base, with 13 bases between them. The CDR3 reads CASSLVIGQPQETQYF. The DNA for the CDR3 is TGTGCCAGCAGCTTAGTAATTGGACAGCCCCAAGAGACCCAGTACTTC.

The genes are TRBV28 and TRBJ1-2; TRBD1 matches 8 bases. The V and J ends lost 8 bases and 6 bases, in that order; junction bases with no gene match: 8. CDR1 is MDHEN and CDR2 is SYDVKM in the germline V gene. The CDR3 is made up of 13 amino acids. Written as DNA, the CDR3 is TGTGCCAGCCTCTTAGGGACAGGAAATGGCTACACCTTC. This translates into CASLLGTGNGYTF.

V is TRBV5-1 and J is TRBJ1-5, with TRBD1 identical over 10 bases. Looked up from germline, CDR1 is SGHRS and CDR2 is YFSETQ. This CDR3 region has 19 residues. Trimming took 0 bases from V and 3 from J; bases not matched to a gene: 12. The CDR3 here is CASSLAPRAGQGYNQPQHF. In DNA form, the CDR3 reads TGCGCCAGCAGCTTGGCACCTCGTGCGGGACAGGGGTACAATCAGCCCCAGCATTTT. Complete variable domain (other parts from reference TRBV5-1 and TRBJ1-5): KAGVTQTPRYLIKTRGQQVTLSCSPISGHRSVSWYQQTPGQGLQFLFEYFSETQRNKGNFPGRFSGRQFSNSRSEMNVSTLELGDSALYLCASSLAPRAGQGYNQPQHFGDGTRLSIL.

A word on this clonotype: This may be a read error: a much more frequent sequence differs by one nucleotide. This chain joins TRBV29-1 and TRBJ2-5; 7 bases line up with TRBD1. Germline V gene lookup returns CDR1 SQVTM and CDR2 ANQGSEA. V lost 8 bases and J lost 3; bases outside the gene matches: 3. The CDR3 length is 11 residues. The CDR3 DNA reads as TGCAGCTTCGGACAGGAAGAGACCCAGTACTTC. This translates into CSFGQEETQYF.

In its sample, this clonotype was seen many times. The chain joins TRBV29-1 to TRBJ2-7; 7 nucleotides line up with TRBD1. Per the germline V gene, CDR1 is SQVTM and CDR2 is ANQGSEA. The CDR3 runs 12 residues. Trimming removed 6 bases from V and 6 bases from J; junction bases left unmatched: 8. The CDR3 DNA reads TGCAGCGTCCTCAGGGGGAATAGCGAGCAGTACTTC. It is translated as CSVLRGNSEQYF.

This clonotype showed up just a few times. The genes are TRBV27 and TRBJ2-2; either TRBD1 or TRBD2 may supply D (5 bases each). The CDR3 loop spans 17 amino acids. The V gene's germline CDR1 is MNHEY and CDR2 SMNVEV (reference sequence). V lost 3 bases and J 4 bases, leaving 18 bases between the germline ends. The CDR3 loop reads CASSFSHRRVITGELFF. CDR3 DNA sequence: TGTGCCAGCAGTTTCTCCCACAGGCGGGTTATCACCGGGGAGCTGTTTTTT.

This clonotype has a handful of counts. V and J are TRBV25-1 and TRBJ2-5, with a weak D call TRBD2 (7 bases). The CDR3 covers 15 residues. The germline V gene encodes CDR1 MGHDK and CDR2 SYGVNS. The V end lost 5 bases, the J end lost 9 bases, and 22 bases lay between the germline ends. The CDR3: CASSPLGGGASSQYF. CDR3 nucleotide sequence: TGTGCCAGCAGTCCCCTGGGAGGGGGGGCCTCATCCCAGTACTTC.

This clonotype was seen more than once but under ten times. The J gene is TRBJ1-1, the V gene TRBV15; weak D call: TRBD1 (5 bases). V shed 1 base and J shed 4 bases, with 13 bases lying between them. The CDR3 consists of 15 residues. Germline V gene sequence: CDR1 LNHNV, CDR2 YYDKDF (reference sequence). DNA of the CDR3: TGTGCCACCAGCAGAGTGACAGTGGATGGCACTGAAGCTTTCTTT. Its protein product is CATSRVTVDGTEAFF.

There are many counts of this clonotype. The CDR3 loop reads CASNAGQRNTEAFF. CDR3 coding DNA: TGTGCCAGTAACGCAGGGCAGCGAAACACTGAAGCTTTCTTT. The chain links TRBV19 to TRBJ1-1; a possible D gene is TRBD1 (5 bases). Looked up from germline, CDR1 is LNHDA and CDR2 is SQIVND (reference sequence). The CDR3 contains 14 residues. V was shortened by 7 bases and J by 2 bases, with 14 bases between the two germline ends.

This clonotype was seen at least ten times. The J gene is TRBJ2-7, the V gene TRBV7-8; TRBD1 is a possible D gene (6 bases). Trimming took 5 bases from V and 7 from J, leaving 9 bases between them. Germline lookup yields CDR1 SGHVS and CDR2 FQNEAQ. The CDR3 is made up of 11 amino acids. CDR3 amino acids: CASSLDREQYF. The CDR3 nucleotides read TGTGCCAGCAGCCTTGACAGGGAGCAGTACTTC.

This clonotype has ten or more counts. Written as DNA, the CDR3 is TGTGCCAGCAGACCACGGACAGGGGAGGCCTACGAGCAGTACTTC. It encodes CASRPRTGEAYEQYF. This chain joins TRBV12-3 or TRBV12-4 and TRBJ2-7; 9 bases agree with TRBD1. The CDR3 runs 15 residues. J gave up 2 bases and V 6 bases, and 8 bases lay outside the gene matches.

Many counts were recorded for this clonotype. This chain uses TRBV10-1 with TRBJ1-1, with TRBD1 matching 9 bases. There are 13 residues in the CDR3. Germline CDR1 reads WNHNN; CDR2 reads SYGVQD (reference sequence). V shed 4 bases and J 11 bases; nucleotides not matched to a gene: 8. The CDR3 loop reads CASSGTGAYEAFF. Written as DNA, the CDR3 is TGCGCCAGCAGTGGGACAGGGGCCTATGAGGCTTTCTTT.

This clonotype came up a few times. The gene calls are TRBV7-2 and TRBJ1-5; D might be TRBD1 (5 bases). The V end lost 2 bases, the J end lost 3 bases, and 11 bases lay between the germline ends. Germline V gene lookup returns CDR1 SGHTA and CDR2 FQGNSA. The CDR3 is 15 amino acids. The DNA of the CDR3 is TGTGCCAGCAGCTTAAACCAGGGCCCCAATCAGCCCCAGCATTTT. Translated: CASSLNQGPNQPQHF.

The chain couples TRBV5-1 to TRBJ1-2; D might be TRBD1 (5 bases). This CDR3 is 15 amino acids long. Germline V gives CDR1 SGHRS, CDR2 YFSETQ. V lost 1 base and J lost 8, with 18 bases in between. The CDR3 protein is CASSLRDRPDRGYTF. CDR3 DNA: TGCGCCAGCAGCTTGCGTGACAGACCCGACCGCGGCTACACCTTC.

This clonotype was detected ten times or more. The chain couples TRBV2 to TRBJ2-5, with 10 bases matching TRBD2. The junction had 5 bases not matched to a gene; V was cut back by 2 bases and J by 5 bases. The CDR3 is 15 residues long. Germline-derived CDR1 and CDR2 are SNHLY and FYNNEI. CDR3 region: CASSESSGGAETQYF. The CDR3 bases are TGTGCCAGCAGTGAAAGCAGCGGGGGGGCGGAGACCCAGTACTTC.

The V gene is TRBV5-6, the J gene TRBJ2-7; the D is unclear. The germline gives CDR1 SGHDT, CDR2 YYEEEE. CDR3 size: 14 residues. The V end lost 5 bases, the J end lost 6 bases, and 18 bases lay between the germline ends. The CDR3 sequence: CASSSRIFSFEQYF. CDR3 nucleotide sequence: TGTGCCAGCAGTTCCCGGATATTCTCTTTCGAGCAGTACTTC.

This clonotype has a count of ten or more. V gene TRBV19 combines with J gene TRBJ1-2; D is undetermined. The CDR3 loop spans 14 amino acids. Between the trimmed V and J ends, which lost 7 bases and 1 base, there was a span of 13 bases. Per the germline V gene, CDR1 is LNHDA and CDR2 is SQIVND (reference sequence). The CDR3 DNA sequence: TGTGCCAGTATCCCTGACACTTATAACTATGGCTACACCTTC. Its translation: CASIPDTYNYGYTF.

The table lists this clonotype with many counts. The chain uses TRBV27 and TRBJ1-2, with 8 bases identical to TRBD1. The V gene's germline CDR1 is MNHEY and CDR2 SMNVEV (reference sequence). V gave up 4 bases and J gave up 4 bases; unmatched junction bases: 5. This CDR3 has 14 amino acids. The CDR3 reads CASSSGQGPYGYTF. Written as DNA, the CDR3 is TGTGCCAGCAGTTCCGGACAGGGCCCCTATGGCTACACCTTC.

V is TRBV20-1 and J is TRBJ2-5, with TRBD2 matching over 9 bases. CDR1 is DFQATT, CDR2 SNEGSKA, per germline (reference sequence). This CDR3 is built from 18 residues. Trimming cost V 4 bases and J 0 bases; bases outside gene matches: 15. As DNA, the CDR3 is TGCAGTGCTATAACTTTTTTCGCGGGGGGGCATTACCAAGAGACCCAGTACTTC. Its protein product is CSAITFFAGGHYQETQYF.

Remarks on this clonotype: A much larger clone lies a single base off, so this may be a read error. The V gene is TRBV29-1, the J gene TRBJ2-4; tentative D call: TRBD1 (6 bases). The CDR3 is made up of 17 amino acids. The germline V gene encodes CDR1 SQVTM and CDR2 ANQGSEA. In nucleotides, the CDR3 is TGCAGCGCCAGAGGGACAAGGGATCCTCTAGCCAAAAACATTAAGTACTTC. Encoded protein: CSARGTRDPLAKNIKYF. Supplemented by reference TRBV29-1 and TRBJ2-4, the full variable domain reads SAVISQKPSRDICQRGTSLTIQCQVDSQVTMMFWYRQQPGQSLTLIATANQGSEATYESGFVIDKFPISRPNLTFSTLTVSNMSPEDSSIYLCSARGTRDPLAKNIKYFGAGTRLSVL.